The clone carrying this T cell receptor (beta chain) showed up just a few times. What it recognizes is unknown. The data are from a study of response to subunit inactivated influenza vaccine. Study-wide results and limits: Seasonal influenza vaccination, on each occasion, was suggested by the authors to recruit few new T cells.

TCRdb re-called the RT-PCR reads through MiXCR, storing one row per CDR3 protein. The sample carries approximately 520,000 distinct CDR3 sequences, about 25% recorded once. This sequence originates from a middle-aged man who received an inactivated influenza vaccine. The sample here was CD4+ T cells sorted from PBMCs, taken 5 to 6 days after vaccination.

The DNA of the CDR3 is TGTGCCAGCAGCGTAGGGCTAGCGGGGAGCCTAAGTGAGCAGTTCTTC. Translated: CASSVGLAGSLSEQFF. The genes are TRBV9 and TRBJ2-1, with TRBD2 identical over 9 bases. From germline, CDR1 is SGDLS and CDR2 YYNGEE. The CDR3 has 16 residues. Trimming took 0 bases from V and 9 from J; bases not matched to a gene: 10.